One and the same sample provided the 30 T cell receptor beta chains below, sequenced in a study of blood T cells in healthy people across ages. A second about 6 to 12 cycle PCR used barcoded and J-beta primers. MiXCR, run by TCRdb on the 5' RACE reads, gives a single entry per CDR3 protein. The data hold about 640,000 distinct CDR3 sequences, with under 30% observed a single time. The specimen sequenced was blood. The receptors shown here come from an elderly woman in good health.

The chain links TRBV18 to TRBJ1-1; D may be TRBD1 (5 bases). This CDR3 is 14 amino acids long. The germline V gene has CDR1 KGHSH and CDR2 LQKENI. Trimming left V 6 bases short and J 5 bases short, with 16 bases between. The CDR3 DNA reads as TGTGCCAGCTCCCGAAGCAGGGTTGGGACTGAAGCTTTCTTT. Its translation: CASSRSRVGTEAFF.

This clonotype was counted only a few times. Given a much more abundant clone one base away, this may be a read error. This chain joins TRBV11-2 and TRBJ1-4; D possibly corresponds to TRBD1 (5 bases). The CDR3 loop spans 16 amino acids. Trimming took off 1 base at V and 2 bases at J, with 11 bases between the two ends. From germline, CDR1 is SGHAT and CDR2 FQNNGV. As DNA, the CDR3 is TGTGCCAGCAGCTTAGGATCAGGGCCTACTAATGAAAAACTGTTTTTT. Residues: CASSLGSGPTNEKLFF.

This clonotype was detected a few times. This rearrangement joins TRBV12-3 or TRBV12-4 to TRBJ1-5; weak D call: TRBD1 (6 bases). CDR3 length equals 13 residues. The V end lost 3 bases, the J end lost 7 bases, and 10 bases lay between the germline ends. The CDR3 reads CASSFGRGQPQHF. CDR3 coding DNA: TGTGCCAGCAGTTTCGGCAGGGGCCAGCCCCAGCATTTT.

This clonotype was seen many times. This sequence joins TRBV6-1 and TRBJ2-5; 7 nucleotides line up with TRBD2. Germline assignment: CDR1 MNHNS and CDR2 SASEGT. Trimming removed 4 bases from V and 2 bases from J; junction bases left unmatched: 1. The CDR3 consists of 13 residues. Here the CDR3 reads CASSAGGQETQYF. Written as DNA, the CDR3 is TGTGCCAGCAGTGCCGGGGGGCAAGAGACCCAGTACTTC.

Note on this clonotype: Possible read error: a much larger clone is one base away. The CDR3 spells CASSQDRVRQETQYF. The CDR3 coding sequence is TGTGCCAGCAGCCAGGACAGGGTTCGCCAAGAGACCCAGTACTTC. This sequence joins TRBV7-9 and TRBJ2-5, with 8 bases matching TRBD1. The germline V gene encodes CDR1 SEHNR and CDR2 FQNEAQ (reference sequence). The V and J ends lost 5 bases and 1 base, in that order; junction bases with no gene match: 6. CDR3 size: 15 residues. The full variable domain, rest sourced from reference TRBV7-9 and TRBJ2-5, is DTGVSQNPRHKITKRGQNVTFRCDPISEHNRLYWYRQTLGQGPEFLTYFQNEAQLEKSRLLSDRFSAERPKGSFSTLEIQRTEQGDSAMYLCASSQDRVRQETQYFGPGTRLLVL.

The chain combines TRBV6-5 with TRBJ2-4; TRBD2 might be the D (5 bases). Germline V lookup: CDR1 MNHEY, CDR2 SVGAGI. This CDR3 spans 13 amino acids. V gave up 2 bases and J gave up 13 bases, with 15 bases separating them. The CDR3 here is CASSYTGFGEQYF. CDR3 sequence (DNA): TGTGCCAGCAGTTACACCGGCTTTGGGGAGCAGTACTTC.

This clonotype has ten or more counts. V gene TRBV7-2 combines with J gene TRBJ2-7; TRBD1 aligns across 8 bases. J lost 12 bases, V lost 1 base, and 5 bases had no gene match. Germline CDR1 is SGHTA and CDR2 is FQGNSA. This CDR3 is 12 amino acids long. The DNA for the CDR3 is TGTGCCAGCAGCTTAGGCAGGGGGCCGGGGTACTTC. Its translation is CASSLGRGPGYF.

Comment on this clonotype: A much more abundant neighbour one base away suggests this may be a read error. The gene calls are TRBV20-1 and TRBJ1-2; possibly TRBD1 for D (6 bases). V lost 5 bases and J 6 bases, leaving 22 bases between the germline ends. Germline V gene lookup returns CDR1 DFQATT and CDR2 SNEGSKA (reference sequence). The CDR3 consists of 15 residues. The CDR3 DNA sequence: TGCAGTGCTGCGAGTGAGGGGGGCGTGGGTCATGGCTACACCTTC. It codes for CSAASEGGVGHGYTF.

This clonotype has at least ten counts. This chain joins TRBV15 and TRBJ2-7; either TRBD1 or TRBD2 may fit D (6 bases each). Trimming cost V 2 bases and J 5 bases, with 19 bases left between them. The CDR3 is made up of 16 amino acids. Germline V gene lookup returns CDR1 LNHNV and CDR2 YYDKDF (reference sequence). The CDR3 here is CATSRSKGGDSHEQYF. In DNA form, the CDR3 reads TGTGCCACCAGCAGATCTAAGGGGGGCGATTCCCACGAGCAGTACTTC.

Worth noting for this clonotype: A read error may produce the germline difference seen at one junction end. The CDR3 spells CARSPGTGGMYEQYF. CDR3 bases: TGTGCCCGGAGTCCCGGGACAGGGGGCATGTACGAGCAGTACTTC. The V call is TRBV30, the J call TRBJ2-7, with TRBD1 matching over 12 bases. The CDR3 is 15 residues long. Looked up from germline, CDR1 is GTSNPN and CDR2 is SVGIG (reference sequence).

The CDR3 DNA is TGCAGCGGCAGCGGGGGGGCCGACGCCTACAATGAGCAGTACTTC. Translation: CSGSGGADAYNEQYF. The chain links TRBV29-1 to TRBJ2-7; 10 bases are shared with TRBD2. Germline CDR1 is SQVTM and CDR2 is ANQGSEA. J gave up 7 bases and V 7 bases, and 16 bases lay outside the gene matches. The CDR3 spans 15 residues.

Remarks on this clonotype: Its ends do not fully match the called genes, so a read error is possible. V usage is TRBV15 and J usage is TRBJ1-5; possible D gene TRBD1, 5 bases. This CDR3 comprises 19 residues. Germline assignment: CDR1 LNHNV and CDR2 YYDKDF (reference sequence). CDR3 loop: CTTSRGEGIGQFGNQPQHF. CDR3 nucleotide sequence: TGTACCACCAGCAGAGGGGAGGGTATAGGTCAATTCGGCAATCAGCCCCAGCATTTT.

Ten or more counts support this clonotype. CDR3 amino acids: CATYPDRDVRVNEQYF. The CDR3 region has the DNA TGTGCCACCTATCCGGACAGGGACGTCCGGGTGAACGAGCAGTACTTC. The chain has TRBV6-5 and TRBJ2-7, with 8 positions matching TRBD1. V gave up 10 bases and J gave up 5 bases; unmatched junction bases: 19. Germline lookup yields CDR1 MNHEY and CDR2 SVGAGI. The CDR3 is 16 residues long.

The chain couples TRBV7-9 to TRBJ2-3; D is undetermined. The CDR3 is 20 amino acids. The V end was cut by 0 bases, the J end by 1 base, with 23 bases between. CDR1 is SEHNR and CDR2 is FQNEAQ in the germline V gene (reference sequence). For the CDR3, the DNA is TGTGCCAGCAGCTTAGCGCGTCGGGCAGTAGGATCTCCTGGCACAGATACGCAGTATTTT. This encodes CASSLARRAVGSPGTDTQYF.

There are many counts of this clonotype. The chain couples TRBV4-1 to TRBJ2-7; 10 bases line up with TRBD2. Looked up from germline, CDR1 is MGHRA and CDR2 is YSYEKL. J lost 7 bases, V lost 0 bases, and 6 bases had no gene match. The CDR3 contains 15 residues. The chain's CDR3 is CASSQELAGIGEQYF. The CDR3 DNA reads as TGCGCCAGCAGCCAAGAACTAGCGGGGATAGGAGAGCAGTACTTC.

In its sample, this clonotype was seen many times. The rearrangement joins TRBV20-1 to TRBJ1-4; D not certain. V lost 6 bases and J 4 bases, leaving 12 bases between the germline ends. CDR3 length: 13 residues. Germline V gene sequence: CDR1 DFQATT, CDR2 SNEGSKA (reference sequence). DNA for the CDR3: TGCAGTGCCAAGCCGGGTTATAATGAAAAACTGTTTTTT. Its protein is CSAKPGYNEKLFF.

Details on this clonotype: A read error may be the cause here, since a much bigger clone is one base away. The CDR3 nucleotides read TGCGCCAGCAGCTTGTTGAGCGGAGACTACAATGAGCAGTACTTC. Protein: CASSLLSGDYNEQYF. The V call is TRBV5-1, the J call TRBJ2-1, with D possibly being TRBD2 (5 bases). The DNA end favors TRBJ2-7, so the J call may be wrong. This CDR3 region has 15 residues. The germline V gene has CDR1 SGHRS and CDR2 YFSETQ.

The chain couples TRBV3-1 to TRBJ1-1; D gene unclear. This CDR3 spans 15 amino acids. The V gene's germline CDR1 is LGHDT and CDR2 YNNKEL (reference sequence). V was shortened by 1 base and J by 0 bases, with 9 bases between the two germline ends. The CDR3 DNA reads TGTGCCAGCAGCCAAGTTACTCTAATGAACACTGAAGCTTTCTTT. This encodes CASSQVTLMNTEAFF.

In its sample, this clonotype was seen many times. The rearrangement links TRBV3-1 to TRBJ2-7; weak D call: TRBD2 (6 bases). CDR3 length: 15 residues. Germline V gives CDR1 LGHDT, CDR2 YNNKEL (reference sequence). V was pared by 4 bases and J by 3 bases, with 16 bases between. In nucleotides, the CDR3 is TGTGCCAGCAGCCTAGGGGCGGGACTGCTCTACGAGCAGTACTTC. The encoded protein is CASSLGAGLLYEQYF.

CDR3 sequence: CSVELGGYTF. CDR3 nucleotides: TGCAGCGTTGAACTGGGGGGCTACACCTTC. The gene calls are TRBV29-1 and TRBJ1-2; no clear D gene. Germline loops: CDR1 SQVTM, CDR2 ANQGSEA. V lost 2 bases, J lost 8 bases, and 6 bases lay in between. This CDR3 contains 10 residues. Drawing the rest from reference TRBV29-1 and TRBJ1-2, the complete variable domain is SAVISQKPSRDICQRGTSLTIQCQVDSQVTMMFWYRQQPGQSLTLIATANQGSEATYESGFVIDKFPISRPNLTFSTLTVSNMSPEDSSIYLCSVELGGYTFGSGTRLTVV.

As to this clonotype: A much larger clone differs by one base, so this may be a read error. This rearrangement joins TRBV11-1 to TRBJ2-5; 8 bases line up with TRBD2. The V segment lost 5 bases and the J segment 11 bases; nucleotides outside the gene matches: 19. The CDR3 consists of 16 residues. The germline gives CDR1 SGHAT, CDR2 FQDESV (reference sequence). The CDR3 bases are TGTGCCAGCAGCCCCTTTTACGGGGGGGTAAACAATGAGCAGTACTTC. This gives the protein CASSPFYGGVNNEQYF.

This clonotype was counted ten times or more. The J gene is TRBJ2-4, the V gene TRBV7-3; 8 nucleotides align to TRBD1. The junction had 7 bases not matched to a gene; V was cut back by 6 bases and J by 0 bases. Germline CDR1 SGHTA, CDR2 FQGTGA. CDR3 size: 16 residues. The CDR3 region has the DNA TGTGCCAGCAGTCCGACAGGGGCAGTAGCCAAAAACATTCAGTACTTC. The encoded protein is CASSPTGAVAKNIQYF.

The rearrangement uses TRBV20-1 and TRBJ2-3; TRBD1 agrees at 7 bases. J was trimmed by 5 bases and V by 5 bases; bases with no gene match: 7. Germline V lookup: CDR1 DFQATT, CDR2 SNEGSKA (reference sequence). This CDR3 spans 13 amino acids. The CDR3 region has the DNA TGCAGTGCTCTCGACAGGGACGGAGATACGCAGTATTTT. This encodes CSALDRDGDTQYF.

This clonotype was counted a few times. The chain carries TRBV6-6 and TRBJ1-1; TRBD1 matches at 8 bases. V gave up 7 bases and J gave up 6 bases; unmatched junction bases: 10. CDR1 is MNHNY and CDR2 is SVGAGI in the germline V gene (reference sequence). The CDR3 covers 14 residues. CDR3 nucleotide sequence: TGTGCCAGCACCGTAACAGGGGGTGGGGCTGAAGCTTTCTTT. It translates to CASTVTGGGAEAFF.

This clonotype came up a few times. The V call is TRBV3-1, the J call TRBJ1-1; weak D call: TRBD1 (6 bases). CDR1 is LGHDT and CDR2 is YNNKEL in the germline V gene (reference sequence). The CDR3 runs 12 residues. V was clipped by 1 base and J by 10 bases, with 10 bases between them. CDR3 in DNA: TGTGCCAGCAGCCAAGGGGAGGGGGGAGCTTTCTTT. This encodes CASSQGEGGAFF.

At least ten counts were recorded for this clonotype. The CDR3 bases are TGCAGTGCTAGAGTCGTAGGACTACCTAGCACAGATACGCAGTATTTT. Its protein product is CSARVVGLPSTDTQYF. The V and J genes are TRBV20-1 and TRBJ2-3; TRBD2 is a possible D gene (6 bases). This CDR3 is built from 16 residues. Germline V gives CDR1 DFQATT, CDR2 SNEGSKA (reference sequence). The V and J ends lost 1 base and 0 bases respectively, with 14 bases between them.

This clonotype appeared many times. J is TRBJ1-2 and V is TRBV20-1, with a weak D call TRBD1 (5 bases). CDR3 size: 14 residues. The germline V gene encodes CDR1 DFQATT and CDR2 SNEGSKA (reference sequence). The germline V and J ends were trimmed by 1 base and 4 bases, with 13 bases remaining between them. CDR3 protein: CSARAPGRAYGYTF. CDR3 nucleotide sequence: TGCAGTGCTAGAGCCCCCGGCAGGGCCTATGGCTACACCTTC.

The chain recombines TRBV4-1 with TRBJ1-4, with a possible D match to TRBD1 (5 bases). CDR3 size: 18 residues. Germline CDR1 reads MGHRA; CDR2 reads YSYEKL. V was pared by 0 bases and J by 8 bases, with 22 bases between. CDR3 loop: CASSQDSGLGGGFEKLFF. The CDR3, as DNA: TGCGCCAGCAGCCAAGATTCGGGACTGGGGGGAGGGTTCGAAAAACTGTTTTTT.

This clonotype occurred a few times. A much larger clone lies a single base off, so this may be a read error. This chain joins TRBV5-1 and TRBJ2-5; 12 bases fit TRBD1. The V gene end was trimmed by 7 bases and the J gene end by 11 bases; junction bases not matched to a gene: 15. Looked up from germline, CDR1 is SGHRS and CDR2 is YFSETQ. CDR3 length: 15 amino acids. CDR3 protein: CASFAGTGGWNEQYF. In nucleotides, the CDR3 is TGCGCCAGCTTCGCCGGGACAGGGGGCTGGAATGAGCAGTACTTC.

V is TRBV20-1 and J is TRBJ2-2; the D gene is possibly TRBD2 (6 bases). V dropped 1 base and J dropped 2 bases, with 11 bases sitting between them. Germline V gene lookup returns CDR1 DFQATT and CDR2 SNEGSKA (reference sequence). The CDR3 extends over 15 amino acids. The CDR3 nucleotides are TGCAGTGCTAGAGCCGGACTATCCAACACCGGGGAGCTGTTTTTT. This encodes CSARAGLSNTGELFF.